The 2 T cell receptor beta chains below were found in one sample sequenced in a study of T cell responses to AZD1222 COVID-19 vaccine (TCRdb year 2021). What the time point label conveys for this sample: baseline before first vaccination. The library was prepared using the immunoSEQ multiplex PCR assay. TCRdb holds this immuneACCESS table with in-frame rearrangements only. Some clones are missing; in checked studies, unresolved V genes explain under half, and the rest has no known cause. The table for this sample lists about 120,000 clones; 75% to 95% of them were counted only once. The top ten clonotypes cover about 2.7% of the sample. Source: peripheral blood, taken on day 0 of AZD1222 vaccination. The source is an adult in good health.

V is TRBV9 and J is TRBJ2-1; 9 bases align to TRBD2. Trimming took 3 bases from V and 4 from J; bases not matched to a gene: 8. CDR3 size: 16 residues. Per the germline V gene, CDR1 is SGDLS and CDR2 is YYNGEE. The CDR3 nucleotides are TGTGCCAGCAGCGCCCCCGGCGGGAGGGCTTACAATGAGCAGTTCTTC. Residues: CASSAPGGRAYNEQFF.

The rearrangement uses TRBV29-1 and TRBJ2-1; TRBD2 agrees at 15 bases. Germline trimming cut 8 bases from V and 7 bases from J; bases unmatched to any gene: 3. This CDR3 contains 13 residues. Per germline, CDR1 SQVTM and CDR2 ANQGSEA. CDR3 region: CSSGLAGGNEQFF. The CDR3 DNA sequence: TGCAGCTCCGGACTAGCGGGAGGGAATGAGCAGTTCTTC.